Below, 10 T cell receptor beta chains from the same sample are listed, as sequenced in a study of cytotoxic CD8 clonotypes in ibrutinib-treated CLL. Method: immunoSEQ multiplex PCR; TCRdb's copy keeps in-frame clones and lacks some. The sample includes about 300,000 clones, approximately 67% seen only once; the top ten take around 6.6%. Sequences were derived from PBMCs, sampled after 36 months of ibrutinib treatment. The receptor source for this set is a human donor with chronic lymphocytic leukemia.

The chain links TRBV7-9 to TRBJ2-6; no clear D gene. The CDR3 has 14 amino acids. V was cut by 4 bases and J by 5 bases, with 9 bases left in between. CDR1 and CDR2 from the germline V gene are SEHNR and FQNEAQ (reference sequence). For the CDR3, the DNA is TGTGCCAGCAGCTCCACCGTCCGGGCCAACGTCCTGACTTTC. It specifies CASSSTVRANVLTF.

This clone was seen once. V is TRBV15 and J is TRBJ2-7; D is unresolved. The CDR3 is 15 residues long. CDR1 and CDR2 (germline): LNHNV, YYDKDF (reference sequence). The V gene lost 4 bases and the J gene lost 0 bases, with 13 bases spanning the gap. This chain's CDR3 is CATSMGLFSSYEQYF. CDR3 sequence (DNA): TGTGCCACCAGCATGGGTTTATTTAGCTCCTACGAGCAGTACTTC.

This chain connects TRBV7-9 to TRBJ2-2; 9 bases fit TRBD2. The CDR3 consists of 17 residues. Germline values: CDR1 SEHNR, CDR2 FQNEAQ (reference sequence). V was pared by 2 bases and J by 3 bases, with 7 bases of the junction left unmatched. As DNA, the CDR3 is TGTGCCAGCAGCTTATATAGCGGGAGATGGGACACCGGGGAGCTGTTTTTT. It codes for CASSLYSGRWDTGELFF.

The rearrangement joins TRBV19 to TRBJ2-2, with unresolved D. The V end lost 6 bases, the J end lost 5 bases, and 7 bases lay between the germline ends. The V gene's germline CDR1 is LNHDA and CDR2 SQIVND (reference sequence). The CDR3 has 12 residues. The CDR3 DNA reads as TGTGCCAGTAGAGCGATTACCGGGGAGCTGTTTTTT. Residues: CASRAITGELFF.

J is TRBJ2-3 and V is TRBV5-1, with D maybe TRBD2 (6 bases). The V end lost 9 bases, the J end lost 0 bases, and 11 bases lay between the germline ends. The CDR3 spans 13 residues. Germline V gene sequence: CDR1 SGHRS, CDR2 YFSETQ. CDR3 residues: CATAGSSTDTQYF. The CDR3 DNA sequence: TGCGCCACCGCGGGATCTAGCACAGATACGCAGTATTTT.

The chain couples TRBV4-2 to TRBJ1-1; D is uncertain. Deletions cut 2 bases from V and 0 bases from J, with 10 bases between. This CDR3 has 15 residues. From germline, CDR1 is LGHNA and CDR2 YNFKEQ. The DNA of the CDR3 is TGTGCCAGCAGCCAATTTTCAGACCTGAACACTGAAGCTTTCTTT. It encodes CASSQFSDLNTEAFF.

The chain carries TRBV5-6 and TRBJ1-6; D is possibly TRBD1 (5 bases). The V end was cut by 2 bases, the J end by 4 bases, with 10 bases between. CDR1 is SGHDT, CDR2 YYEEEE, per germline. This CDR3 comprises 15 residues. CDR3 nucleotides: TGTGCCAGCAGCTTAGGGACCAGGTATAATTCACCCCTCCACTTT. Translation gives CASSLGTRYNSPLHF.

This clone was counted once. This chain uses TRBV2 with TRBJ2-7, with 7 bases lining up with TRBD1. Germline V gene data show CDR1 as SNHLY and CDR2 as FYNNEI. V was pared by 6 bases and J by 0 bases, with 5 bases of the junction left unmatched. The CDR3 is 14 amino acids. The CDR3 loop is CASRRGTVSYEQYF. The CDR3 DNA reads TGTGCCAGCAGACGAGGGACAGTCTCCTACGAGCAGTACTTC. The complete variable domain, with remaining parts taken from reference TRBV2 and TRBJ2-7, reads EPEVTQTPSHQVTQMGQEVILRCVPISNHLYFYWYRQILGQKVEFLVSFYNNEISEKSEIFDDQFSVERPDGSNFTLKIRSTKLEDSAMYFCASRRGTVSYEQYFGPGTRLTVT.

The CDR3 protein is CASSQVAKIWDNNSPLHF. CDR3 in DNA: TGCGCCAGCAGCCAAGTGGCTAAGATCTGGGACAATAATTCACCCCTCCACTTT. The V call is TRBV4-1, the J call TRBJ1-6, with a tentative D call TRBD1 (6 bases). V shed 1 base and J shed 5 bases, with 18 bases lying between them. Germline V CDR1 and CDR2: MGHRA, YSYEKL. The CDR3 runs to 18 residues.

This clone was seen only a few times. V usage is TRBV6-5 and J usage is TRBJ2-7; 7 nucleotides match TRBD1. V lost 8 bases, J lost 0 bases, and 4 bases stayed unmatched. Germline CDR1 reads MNHEY; CDR2 reads SVGAGI. The CDR3 is 13 residues long. This CDR3 is CASRQGPSYEQYF. In DNA, the CDR3 is TGTGCCAGCCGACAGGGACCCTCCTACGAGCAGTACTTC.